This entry describes one T cell receptor (beta chain). What antigen it recognizes has not been identified. The likely explanation is a read error, given a far larger clone one base away. Spanning cysteine to phenylalanine, the CDR3 consists of 15 amino acids. Only the CDR3 part of the read is kept: 45 bases, read in frame from the first base. Based on the germline V gene, the CDR1 and CDR2 sequences are SGHNT and YENEEA. At the junction V is shortened by 2 bases and J by 1 base, with 8 bases in between. The listed sequencing device is Illumina MiSeq. The public reads were quality trimmed at Q25 with fastp and then assembled into clones with MiXCR by TCRdb, keeping productive beta chains. Records with the same CDR3 protein are collapsed into one entry carrying the most frequent genes and DNA. The sample yields several thousand distinct CDR3 sequences; 30% to 40% were counted once. The ten top clones hold more than 20% of the sample.

This record belongs to a study of type 1 regulatory T cells (TCRdb year 2021). In terms of the full investigation: The study characterized an in vitro protocol that generated a Tr1-enriched, alloantigen-specific CD4 T cell product named T-allo10. Patients with hematological malignancies who were receiving allogeneic hematopoietic stem cell transplantation were the group in which T-allo10 was being clinically evaluated. What the work shows at the level of the full study, not this receptor alone: Compared with non-Tr1 cells, Tr1 cells had a TCR repertoire that was more restricted, a finding the study read as clonal expansion induced by alloantigen.

The clonotype comes from a human donor in good health. The chain uses TRBV11-3 and TRBJ2-2, with the D gene not clear enough to name. The sequencing sample was made of cultured type 1 regulatory T (Tr1) cells, either the whole culture or a sorted fraction (not recorded which). Explained via the paper, the cell subset or site label denotes: type 1 regulatory T cells sorted from the T-allo10 product. The nucleotide sequence reads TGTGCCAGCAGCTTATATGGCAGGAACACCGGGGAGCTGTTTTTT. Its translation reads: CASSLYGRNTGELFF.